This T cell receptor beta chain appears in the sequencing data of a study of T cell repertoires in ileal Crohn's disease. As for the study in general: Operated complications were stricturing disease (about 60%) and penetrating disease (roughly 39%).

Per sample, 500 to 650 nanograms of biopsy DNA were TCRB immunosequenced. Method: immunoSEQ multiplex PCR; TCRdb's copy keeps in-frame clones and lacks some. The sample shows 12,000 or so clones, around 80% of them seen only once. Study outcomes and limitations: Sorted CD8 T cells held more high-frequency clones than CD4.

Germline CDR1 and CDR2: KGHSH and LQKENI. The CDR3 contains 15 residues. The germline V and J ends were trimmed by 2 bases and 6 bases, with 13 bases remaining between them. Note on this clone: Its antigen is currently unknown.

Time point meaning: neoterminal ileum biopsy at postoperative endoscopy, about 6 months after surgery. Eligibility required adulthood, ileal or ileocolonic Crohn's disease and indicated ileocolonic resection. Material for sequencing was ileal tissue. The TCR was taken from an adult with Crohn's disease. The chain links TRBV18 to TRBJ2-2, with a weak D call TRBD1 (5 bases). CDR3 sequence (DNA): TGTGCCAGCTCACCAGCAACAGGTCGCCCCGGGGAGCTGTTTTTT. Protein: CASSPATGRPGELFF.